These 27 T cell receptor beta chains share one sample of origin, sequenced in a study of CD8+ T cells in alopecia areata. Extraction of RNA preceded its reverse transcription into cDNA, which served as the sequencing template. Sequencing used immunoSEQ multiplex PCR; TCRdb keeps in-frame clones, though not all of them. The sample shows approximately 180,000 clones, 50% to 70% of them seen only once. The input for sequencing was CD4+ T cells sorted from blood, taken at week 0. All receptors derive from a human donor with alopecia areata.

The chain has TRBV27 and TRBJ2-5; perhaps TRBD1 as D (6 bases). The CDR3 extends over 16 amino acids. Germline-derived CDR1 and CDR2 are MNHEY and SMNVEV (reference sequence). The V and J ends lost 10 bases and 4 bases respectively, with 25 bases between them. Here the CDR3 DNA reads TGTGCCACCAGGTGGGGGCAGGGAGTATCAGGAGAGACCCAGTACTTC. This gives the protein CATRWGQGVSGETQYF.

This clone was picked up many times. The V gene is TRBV10-3, the J gene TRBJ2-2; 9 nucleotides align to TRBD2. Trimming took 10 bases from V and 2 from J; bases not matched to a gene: 5. Germline lookup yields CDR1 ENHRY and CDR2 SYGVKD. The CDR3 extends over 14 amino acids. The CDR3 sequence: CATATSGNTGELFF. The CDR3 DNA reads TGTGCCACTGCGACTAGCGGAAACACCGGGGAGCTGTTTTTT.

In this sample, this clone turned up a few times. This chain joins TRBV12-2 and TRBJ1-5. TRBV12-2 is reported as a pseudogene. The CDR3 consists of 12 residues. CDR3 sequence reads: CASRLVVSPQHF. CDR3 in DNA: TGTGCAAGTCGCTTAGTGGTATCGCCCCAGCATTTT.

The rearrangement links TRBV2 to TRBJ2-7, with 10 bases fitting TRBD1. The CDR3 is 14 amino acids. The germline gives CDR1 SNHLY, CDR2 FYNNEI. V lost 8 bases to trimming and J lost 6 bases; unmatched junction nucleotides: 10. The CDR3 spells CASHNRDRGPEQYF. CDR3 DNA sequence: TGTGCCAGCCATAACCGGGACAGGGGCCCCGAGCAGTACTTC.

This clone was recorded once. Different DNA sequences within this sample yield the same CDR3. The CDR3 spells CATSRGSTDTQYF. CDR3 DNA: TGTGCCACCAGCAGAGGCTCCACAGATACGCAGTATTTT. The chain is built from TRBV15 and TRBJ2-3; no definite D call. The germline V and J ends were trimmed by 1 base and 2 bases, with 4 bases remaining between them. CDR3 length: 13 amino acids. Germline CDR1 is LNHNV and CDR2 is YYDKDF (reference sequence).

This clone was detected a few times. The chain employs TRBV19 and TRBJ1-2; 11 nucleotides match TRBD1. Unmatched junction bases numbered 3, after V lost 3 bases and J lost 9 bases. This CDR3 is 13 amino acids long. Germline V gene sequence: CDR1 LNHDA, CDR2 SQIVND (reference sequence). The CDR3 loop reads CASSMDRGPRYTF. The CDR3 bases are TGTGCCAGTAGTATGGACAGGGGGCCTCGCTACACCTTC.

This clone rates as medium-sized. The rearrangement joins TRBV29-1 to TRBJ2-7, with 7 bases lining up with TRBD2. With V trimmed by 8 bases and J by 6 bases, 7 bases remained unmatched. The CDR3 loop spans 11 amino acids. Germline V CDR1 and CDR2: SQVTM, ANQGSEA. CDR3 region: CSYGLGREQYF. CDR3 nucleotides: TGCAGCTATGGACTAGGCCGCGAGCAGTACTTC.

The chain is built from TRBV29-1 and TRBJ2-5; 8 bases align to TRBD1. Looked up from germline, CDR1 is SQVTM and CDR2 is ANQGSEA. Losses at the gene ends were 5 bases for V and 5 bases for J; bases not matched to a gene: 13. The CDR3 length is 15 residues. The CDR3 reads CSVPTLRGQGETQYF. CDR3 nucleotide sequence: TGCAGCGTTCCCACCCTCAGGGGGCAAGGGGAGACCCAGTACTTC.

The CDR3: CAWSVGGASDTQYF. The CDR3 coding sequence is TGTGCCTGGAGTGTAGGGGGGGCATCAGATACGCAGTATTTT. J is TRBJ2-3 and V is TRBV30, with D possibly TRBD2 on 7 matching bases. V was clipped by 0 bases and J by 4 bases, with 11 bases between them. Looked up from germline, CDR1 is GTSNPN and CDR2 is SVGIG (reference sequence). The CDR3 has 14 residues.

The chain carries TRBV29-1 and TRBJ2-1; the D call may be TRBD1 or TRBD2 (5 bases each). Germline V gene data show CDR1 as SQVTM and CDR2 as ANQGSEA. V shed 4 bases and J shed 7 bases, with 11 bases lying between them. The CDR3 extends over 12 amino acids. Here the CDR3 reads CSVGFGGNEQFF. The CDR3 DNA sequence: TGCAGCGTTGGCTTTGGGGGTAATGAGCAGTTCTTC.

The V and J genes are TRBV29-1 and TRBJ2-2; maybe TRBD2 (6 bases). Trimming cost V 6 bases and J 15 bases, with 17 bases left between them. The CDR3 has 11 residues. Looked up from germline, CDR1 is SQVTM and CDR2 is ANQGSEA. CDR3 sequence reads: CSVGSEGKVFF. The CDR3 nucleotides read TGCAGCGTCGGTTCGGAGGGGAAGGTGTTTTTT.

V and J are TRBV2 and TRBJ2-1, with 8 positions matching TRBD1. The CDR3 is made up of 15 amino acids. After removal of 6 bases from V and 0 bases from J, the junction contained 4 bases not matched to a gene. The germline CDR1 and CDR2 sequences are SNHLY and FYNNEI. The CDR3 region has the DNA TGTGCCAGCAGCACAACAGGGGGCTCCTACAATGAGCAGTTCTTC. This gives the protein CASSTTGGSYNEQFF.

The sample holds a few counts of this clone. This sample includes further DNA sequences coding for the same CDR3. This chain connects TRBV5-4 to TRBJ1-2; perhaps TRBD1 as D (6 bases). V was pared by 4 bases and J by 3 bases, with 13 bases between. The V gene's germline CDR1 is SGHNT and CDR2 YYREEE (reference sequence). The CDR3 has 14 amino acids. The CDR3 here is CASSLQGLDYGYTF. As DNA, the CDR3 is TGTGCCAGCAGCCTACAGGGACTGGACTATGGCTACACCTTC.

A note on this clone: Relative to the germline gene, one junction end is altered; a read error may explain this. J is TRBJ2-3 and V is TRBV20-1, with no clear D. Germline-derived CDR1 and CDR2 are DFQATT and SNEGSKA (reference sequence). The CDR3 has 11 residues. The CDR3 nucleotides read TGCAGTGCTCGAGACGCTCCTACGCAGTATTTT. Its protein product is CSARDAPTQYF.

The CDR3 loop is CASSPGTSRETQYF. CDR3 sequence (DNA): TGCGCCAGCAGCCCGGGGACTAGCCGGGAGACCCAGTACTTC. The gene calls are TRBV5-1 and TRBJ2-5, with TRBD2 matching 9 bases. CDR1 is SGHRS, CDR2 YFSETQ, per germline. This CDR3 is built from 14 residues. V shed 4 bases, J shed 5 bases, and the junction held 6 bases outside the gene matches.

V and J are TRBV7-7 and TRBJ2-7; the D call may be TRBD1 or TRBD2 (5 bases each). The CDR3 contains 15 residues. The germline CDR1 and CDR2 sequences are SSHAT and FNYEAQ (reference sequence). Trimming pared 2 bases from V and 7 bases from J, leaving 18 bases between. Written as DNA, the CDR3 is TGTGCCAGCAGCTTATCACCCGGGACGGCTGGAGAGCAGTACTTC. Translated, it gives CASSLSPGTAGEQYF.

This clone turned up a few times. Other nucleotide sequences in the sample specify the same CDR3. The chain carries TRBV29-1 and TRBJ1-1; D gene uncertain. The CDR3 contains 13 residues. Between the trimmed V and J ends, which lost 4 bases and 0 bases, there was a span of 9 bases. Germline V CDR1 and CDR2: SQVTM, ANQGSEA. The CDR3 sequence is CSVGGRLNTEAFF. The CDR3 nucleotides read TGCAGCGTTGGTGGCAGGCTGAACACTGAAGCTTTCTTT. Drawing the rest from reference TRBV29-1 and TRBJ1-1, the complete variable domain is SAVISQKPSRDICQRGTSLTIQCQVDSQVTMMFWYRQQPGQSLTLIATANQGSEATYESGFVIDKFPISRPNLTFSTLTVSNMSPEDSSIYLCSVGGRLNTEAFFGQGTRLTVV.

This rearrangement joins TRBV29-1 to TRBJ1-5; unclear D gene. The V and J ends lost 2 bases and 4 bases respectively, with 6 bases between them. The CDR3 is 12 residues long. Germline assignment: CDR1 SQVTM and CDR2 ANQGSEA. The chain's CDR3 is CSVERSNQPQHF. In nucleotides, the CDR3 is TGCAGCGTTGAACGAAGTAATCAGCCCCAGCATTTT.

This rearrangement joins TRBV30 to TRBJ1-3, with D possibly being TRBD1 (5 bases). CDR1 is GTSNPN and CDR2 is SVGIG in the germline V gene (reference sequence). The CDR3 contains 15 residues. Trimming left V 3 bases short and J 8 bases short, with 20 bases between. CDR3 in amino acids: CAWSDGAPQGDTIYF. CDR3 bases: TGTGCCTGGAGCGACGGGGCCCCCCAGGGAGACACCATATATTTT.

The chain links TRBV30 to TRBJ2-3; D is unclear. The CDR3 spans 15 residues. Trimming stripped 2 bases from V and 0 bases from J, with 12 bases between. The V gene's germline CDR1 is GTSNPN and CDR2 SVGIG (reference sequence). CDR3 nucleotides: TGTGCCTGGAGTCCTATAGCCACTAGCACAGATACGCAGTATTTT. Protein sequence: CAWSPIATSTDTQYF.

V gene TRBV5-1 combines with J gene TRBJ2-1; 13 bases are a match to TRBD2. This CDR3 contains 15 residues. Germline V lookup: CDR1 SGHRS, CDR2 YFSETQ. J lost 6 bases, V lost 2 bases, and 2 bases had no gene match. The CDR3: CASSLLAGGRNEQFF. CDR3 bases: TGCGCCAGCAGCTTACTAGCGGGGGGGCGCAATGAGCAGTTCTTC.

The chain joins TRBV10-2 to TRBJ2-1; 11 bases align to TRBD2. CDR1 is WSHSY, CDR2 SAAADI, per germline. The V segment lost 10 bases and the J segment 4 bases; nucleotides outside the gene matches: 3. The CDR3 extends over 13 amino acids. For the CDR3, the DNA is TGCGCCACTAGCGGGGGGACTTACAATGAGCAGTTCTTC. It is translated as CATSGGTYNEQFF.

The chain employs TRBV29-1 and TRBJ2-3; TRBD2 matches 10 bases. CDR1 is SQVTM, CDR2 ANQGSEA, per germline. The CDR3 consists of 15 residues. The V segment lost 5 bases and the J segment 2 bases; nucleotides outside the gene matches: 7. The CDR3 DNA reads as TGCAGCGTTCGGGCTAGCGGGGGAAACACAGATACGCAGTATTTT. Amino acids: CSVRASGGNTDTQYF.

The V gene is TRBV29-1, the J gene TRBJ2-3, with a weak D call TRBD2 (7 bases). The germline CDR1 and CDR2 sequences are SQVTM and ANQGSEA. The CDR3 loop spans 11 amino acids. Trimming stripped 7 bases from V and 6 bases from J, with 11 bases between. The CDR3 here is CSAAGADTQYF. CDR3 in DNA: TGCAGCGCGGCGGGGGCGGATACGCAGTATTTT.

This clone appeared a single time. The genes are TRBV30 and TRBJ1-2, with D unresolved. V dropped 0 bases and J dropped 6 bases, with 8 bases sitting between them. The CDR3 spans 12 residues. The germline gives CDR1 GTSNPN, CDR2 SVGIG (reference sequence). CDR3 DNA sequence: TGTGCCTGGAGTGTTAAATCCGATGGCTACACCTTC. This sequence encodes CAWSVKSDGYTF. Full variable domain (rest looked up from reference TRBV30 and TRBJ1-2): SQTIHQWPATLVQPVGSPLSLECTVEGTSNPNLYWYRQAAGRGLQLLFYSVGIGQISSEVPQNLSASRPQDRQFILSSKKLLLSDSGFYLCAWSVKSDGYTFGSGTRLTVV.

The rearrangement links TRBV5-1 to TRBJ1-6; D not resolved. This CDR3 region has 15 residues. Germline V gene lookup returns CDR1 SGHRS and CDR2 YFSETQ. V lost 4 bases to trimming and J lost 7 bases, with 15 bases between them. The CDR3 loop reads CASSSDPVGNSPLHF. CDR3 nucleotides: TGCGCCAGCAGCAGTGACCCGGTGGGAAATTCACCCCTCCACTTT.

This chain uses TRBV29-1 with TRBJ1-2, with D possibly TRBD1 on 5 matching bases. The CDR3 loop spans 12 amino acids. The V and J ends lost 6 bases and 6 bases respectively, with 14 bases between them. The V gene's germline CDR1 is SQVTM and CDR2 ANQGSEA. This chain's CDR3 is CSVNQGTDGYTF. As DNA, the CDR3 is TGCAGCGTGAACCAGGGTACGGATGGCTACACCTTC.